What follows are 17 T cell receptor beta chains derived from one specimen sequenced in a study of T cells expressing NK-cell markers. For each CDR3 protein, TCRdb gives one entry from its re-call of the 5' RACE reads, without DNA. This table holds a few hundred thousand distinct CDR3 sequences. The sequenced sample consisted of blood T cells: a sorted CD56 or NKG2C T cell subset, CD4+ or CD8+ T cells, or bulk PBMC T cells (not recorded which). These receptors all come from a man between 18 and 35 years old in good health.

The chain combines TRBV6-1 with TRBJ1-6; the TRBD1 assignment by TCRdb is unverifiable without DNA. Germline CDR1 and CDR2: MNHNS and SASEGT. The CDR3 loop spans 13 amino acids. The CDR3 loop reads CASKGVENSPLHF.

The rearrangement joins TRBV3-1 to TRBJ2-5; the D call of TRBD1 rests on TCRdb alone, since no DNA is present to check it. The CDR3 sequence is 14 residues long. The V gene's germline CDR1 is LGHDT and CDR2 YNNKEL (reference sequence). This CDR3 reads CASSDAGGRETQYF.

The chain uses TRBV29-1 and TRBJ2-2; TCRdb names TRBD2, which stays unverified in the absence of DNA. Looked up from germline, CDR1 is SQVTM and CDR2 is ANQGSEA. CDR3 length: 14 amino acids. The CDR3 region is CSSSGTSSTGELFF.

The chain links TRBV7-9 to TRBJ1-1. CDR3 length: 13 amino acids. Germline lookup yields CDR1 SEHNR and CDR2 FQNEAQ (reference sequence). This CDR3 is CASSPEQPSPAFF.

The rearrangement uses TRBV27 and TRBJ1-2; without DNA, the TCRdb call of TRBD1 cannot be checked. This CDR3 is 14 amino acids long. CDR1 is MNHEY and CDR2 is SMNVEV in the germline V gene (reference sequence). The CDR3 spells CASSPTDTAGGYTF.

The chain uses TRBV12-3 or TRBV12-4 and TRBJ2-3; the D call of TRBD2 rests on TCRdb alone, since no DNA is present to check it. The CDR3 runs to 14 residues. CDR3 amino acids: CASSRGPGADTQYF.

The chain uses TRBV20-1 and TRBJ2-3; the TRBD1 assignment by TCRdb is unverifiable without DNA. CDR3 size: 15 residues. Germline CDR1 DFQATT, CDR2 SNEGSKA (reference sequence). CDR3 residues: CSAPGVGGVRNTQYF.

J is TRBJ1-1 and V is TRBV7-8. CDR3 length: 14 amino acids. CDR1 is SGHVS and CDR2 is FQNEAQ in the germline V gene. CDR3 residues: CASSPRHLNTEAFF.

The rearrangement uses TRBV15 and TRBJ2-1; TCRdb gives TRBD1 as the D gene, but with no DNA this cannot be confirmed. CDR1 is LNHNV, CDR2 YYDKDF, per germline (reference sequence). CDR3 length: 15 residues. The chain's CDR3 is CATSRVFSGGYEQFF.

The CDR3 loop is CATSRYGTDGAEAFF. This chain connects TRBV15 to TRBJ1-1. Germline V gene sequence: CDR1 LNHNV, CDR2 YYDKDF (reference sequence). The CDR3 loop spans 15 amino acids.

The chain combines TRBV7-2 with TRBJ2-3; TCRdb's D call, TRBD2, is unchecked because there is no DNA. From germline, CDR1 is SGHTA and CDR2 FQGNSA. The CDR3 runs to 14 residues. The CDR3 sequence is CASSKTSGRDTQYF.

The chain carries TRBV4-2 and TRBJ2-1; TCRdb's assignment of TRBD2 cannot be checked, as there is no DNA. This CDR3 is built from 16 residues. The germline V gene has CDR1 LGHNA and CDR2 YNFKEQ. The CDR3 reads CASSQLIGTSSNEQFF.

The gene calls are TRBV4-2 and TRBJ1-1. This CDR3 contains 15 residues. Germline V gives CDR1 LGHNA, CDR2 YNFKEQ. The CDR3 protein is CASSQDPGMNTEAFF.

The chain carries TRBV19 and TRBJ2-2; with no DNA, the TCRdb D assignment of TRBD1 cannot be verified. The germline V gene encodes CDR1 LNHDA and CDR2 SQIVND (reference sequence). The CDR3 length is 15 residues. The CDR3 loop reads CASSIDRTGTGELFF.

The chain couples TRBV4-1 to TRBJ2-1. The CDR3 length is 13 residues. In germline, CDR1 is MGHRA, CDR2 YSYEKL. CDR3: CASSQGERSRQFF.

This chain links TRBV10-3 with TRBJ2-1; the D call of TRBD2 rests on TCRdb alone, since no DNA is present to check it. Germline V lookup: CDR1 ENHRY, CDR2 SYGVKD. The CDR3 extends over 14 amino acids. CDR3 sequence reads: CAISLSGVYNEQFF.

The chain is built from TRBV7-9 and TRBJ1-1; TCRdb calls TRBD1, which cannot be checked without DNA. Germline V CDR1 and CDR2: SEHNR, FQNEAQ (reference sequence). CDR3 length equals 15 residues. The CDR3: CASSSWTGGDTEAFF.